One and the same sample provided the 10 T cell receptor beta chains below, sequenced in a study of CD8 T cells in ankylosing spondylitis. TCRdb processed the 5' RACE reads anew with MiXCR; each CDR3 protein has one entry. The table has some 840,000 distinct CDR3 sequences, about 12% seen once. Their antigens remain unidentified. Notes on the study in general: For ankylosing spondylitis blood, a TCR beta motif of about 8 highly homologous variants appeared characteristic.

The sequencing input was blood, either unsorted or a sorted T cell fraction (not recorded which). The receptor set was obtained from a male donor with ankylosing spondylitis.

This clonotype was detected only a few times. This chain joins TRBV10-3 and TRBJ2-7; 7 bases align to TRBD2. Germline V CDR1 and CDR2: ENHRY, SYGVKD. This CDR3 spans 16 amino acids. The junction had 15 bases not matched to a gene; V was cut back by 4 bases and J by 6 bases. CDR3 bases: TGTGCCATCAGTGGTTCTGGGGCGGGAGCGTGGGGCGAGCAGTACTTC. Translated, it gives CAISGSGAGAWGEQYF.

This clonotype was found many times. The chain has TRBV20-1 and TRBJ2-3; TRBD2 agrees at 9 bases. The CDR3 sequence is 12 residues long. The germline CDR1 and CDR2 sequences are DFQATT and SNEGSKA (reference sequence). V lost 5 bases to trimming and J lost 9 bases; unmatched junction nucleotides: 6. CDR3 sequence reads: CSADSGSGTQYF. In DNA form, the CDR3 reads TGCAGTGCTGATAGCGGGAGCGGCACGCAGTATTTT.

This clonotype was recorded many times. This chain joins TRBV12-3 or TRBV12-4 and TRBJ1-2, with unresolved D. This CDR3 region has 14 residues. V lost 6 bases and J lost 7, with 18 bases in between. The chain's CDR3 is CASSRTGPKSGYTF. The CDR3, as DNA: TGTGCCAGCAGCCGCACCGGGCCCAAGAGTGGCTACACCTTC.

This clonotype was picked up a small number of times. The V call is TRBV20-1, the J call TRBJ2-7, with 8 bases matching TRBD1. This CDR3 is 15 amino acids long. CDR1 is DFQATT, CDR2 SNEGSKA, per germline (reference sequence). J gave up 0 bases and V 3 bases, and 7 bases lay outside the gene matches. The CDR3 spells CSASEDRGVSYEQYF. In DNA form, the CDR3 reads TGCAGTGCTAGCGAAGACAGGGGAGTCTCCTACGAGCAGTACTTC.

This clonotype was seen at least ten times. V usage is TRBV4-3 and J usage is TRBJ1-2; 7 nucleotides match TRBD1. CDR1 and CDR2 (germline): LGHNA, YSLEER. V trimming: 0 bases; J trimming: 2 bases; junction bases outside the gene matches: 3. CDR3 size: 15 residues. The CDR3 DNA follows: TGCGCCAGCAGCCAAGACACAGGGGTCAACTATGGCTACACCTTC. Protein product: CASSQDTGVNYGYTF.

This clonotype appeared many times. The chain uses TRBV20-1 and TRBJ1-5; TRBD1 matches 8 bases. Germline CDR1 DFQATT, CDR2 SNEGSKA (reference sequence). Trimming at V came to 6 bases and at J to 0 bases, leaving 4 bases not matched to a gene. This CDR3 is 14 amino acids long. Here the CDR3 DNA reads TGCAGTGCCAGGACAGGGATTAGCAATCAGCCCCAGCATTTT. This encodes CSARTGISNQPQHF.

The chain is built from TRBV6-2 or TRBV6-3 and TRBJ2-7; 10 bases map to TRBD2. Per germline, CDR1 MNHEY and CDR2 SVGEGT. J lost 9 bases, V lost 7 bases, and 24 bases had no gene match. The CDR3 totals 18 residues. Here the CDR3 reads CASIPRRSGRALVQGQYF. The CDR3, as DNA: TGTGCCAGCATCCCTCGGCGGAGCGGGAGGGCCCTGGTTCAAGGGCAGTACTTC.

The rearrangement joins TRBV7-8 to TRBJ2-7; a possible D gene is TRBD2 (6 bases). This CDR3 has 14 amino acids. V was trimmed by 5 bases and J by 6 bases, leaving 17 bases between them. Per the germline V gene, CDR1 is SGHVS and CDR2 is FQNEAQ. The CDR3 sequence: CASSPWDGGSEQYF. The DNA of the CDR3 is TGTGCCAGCAGCCCCTGGGACGGGGGATCCGAGCAGTACTTC.

This clonotype was seen just once. Its ends do not fully match the called genes, so a read error is possible. The chain is built from TRBV7-2 and TRBJ2-1; unclear D gene. Germline V lookup: CDR1 SGHTA, CDR2 FQGNSA. The CDR3 contains 14 residues. CDR3 sequence reads: CASSFRRSSNEQFF. In DNA, the CDR3 is TGTGCCAGCAGCTTCCGACGCTCCTCCAATGAGCAGTTCTTC.

The chain combines TRBV4-3 with TRBJ2-7; D unresolved. CDR1 is LGHNA and CDR2 is YSLEER in the germline V gene. V was trimmed by 2 bases and J by 2 bases, leaving 10 bases between them. The CDR3 is 14 residues long. CDR3 in DNA: TGCGCCAGCAGCCAAACCTGGCCAGCCTACGAGCAGTACTTC. Protein product: CASSQTWPAYEQYF.